Listed here are 30 T cell receptor beta chains from one sample, sequenced in a study of blood T cell repertoires in COVID-19. TCRdb keeps only in-frame clones here, not all; method: immunoSEQ multiplex PCR. Among approximately 49,000 clones listed, 80% to 85% were seen once. Material: peripheral blood. The receptors originated from a human donor with acute or convalescent COVID-19. The donor label of this sample is uncertain.

This clone has just one count. The V and J genes are TRBV28 and TRBJ1-2; the D gene is possibly TRBD1 (6 bases). V lost 5 bases, J lost 2 bases, and 15 bases lay in between. Germline V gene lookup returns CDR1 MDHEN and CDR2 SYDVKM. The CDR3 is 15 amino acids. As DNA, the CDR3 is TGTGCCAGCAGTCCAACCGGGACACTAAACTATGGCTACACCTTC. Amino acids: CASSPTGTLNYGYTF.

The rearrangement links TRBV30 to TRBJ1-1; no clear D gene. The CDR3 loop spans 13 amino acids. In germline, CDR1 is GTSNPN, CDR2 SVGIG (reference sequence). V lost 0 bases to trimming and J lost 2 bases, with 7 bases between them. CDR3 coding DNA: TGTGCCTGGAGTGTCAGAACAAACACTGAAGCTTTCTTT. Translating gives CAWSVRTNTEAFF.

This clone has a handful of counts. As DNA, the CDR3 is TGTGCCAGCCACACCGGCGGCCGAGTCTATGGCTACACCTTC. It translates to CASHTGGRVYGYTF. The chain couples TRBV6-6 to TRBJ1-2, with D hard to call. The germline gives CDR1 MNHNY, CDR2 SVGAGI (reference sequence). Trimming took 8 bases from V and 4 from J, leaving 17 bases between them. This CDR3 has 14 residues.

This chain joins TRBV7-2 and TRBJ1-1; perhaps TRBD1 as D (5 bases). The V end lost 6 bases, the J end lost 1 base, and 18 bases lay between the germline ends. In germline, CDR1 is SGHTA, CDR2 FQGNSA. The CDR3 loop spans 16 amino acids. The CDR3 sequence is CASSWTGDWSNTEAFF. CDR3 DNA: TGTGCCAGCAGTTGGACGGGGGATTGGTCGAACACTGAAGCTTTCTTT.

The chain links TRBV10-3 to TRBJ1-2, with D maybe TRBD1 (5 bases). CDR1 is ENHRY and CDR2 is SYGVKD in the germline V gene. This CDR3 is built from 14 residues. V gave up 2 bases and J gave up 4 bases, with 11 bases separating them. This CDR3 reads CAISELPGGYGYTF. In DNA form, the CDR3 reads TGTGCCATCAGTGAGCTGCCGGGGGGCTATGGCTACACCTTC.

CDR3 sequence: CASSLHSSNYGYTF. In DNA, the CDR3 is TGTGCCAGCAGCTTACACAGCTCTAACTATGGCTACACCTTC. This rearrangement joins TRBV7-8 to TRBJ1-2; the D is unclear. Germline-derived CDR1 and CDR2 are SGHVS and FQNEAQ. CDR3 length: 14 amino acids. Trimming shortened V by 2 bases and J by 0 bases, and 7 bases separated the two germline ends.

The V call is TRBV28, the J call TRBJ1-1, with D possibly being TRBD1 (6 bases). V lost 4 bases to trimming and J lost 6 bases, with 15 bases between them. This CDR3 region has 14 residues. Germline lookup yields CDR1 MDHEN and CDR2 SYDVKM. CDR3 coding DNA: TGTGCCAGCAGTTATCCCGGGGGGGCTCCTGAAGCTTTCTTT. Its protein is CASSYPGGAPEAFF.

The V gene is TRBV28, the J gene TRBJ1-3; D is uncertain. This CDR3 spans 13 amino acids. V was shortened by 7 bases and J by 0 bases, with 7 bases between the two germline ends. Looked up from germline, CDR1 is MDHEN and CDR2 is SYDVKM. CDR3 amino acids: CASTGFSGNTIYF. The CDR3, as DNA: TGTGCCAGCACGGGGTTCTCTGGAAACACCATATATTTT.

This chain links TRBV24-1 with TRBJ2-3, with D perhaps TRBD1 (6 bases). Looked up from germline, CDR1 is KGHDR and CDR2 is SFDVKD. CDR3 size: 15 residues. V lost 5 bases and J lost 3, with 14 bases in between. The CDR3 DNA reads TGTGCCACCAGTGGGCAAGGACAGTTTACAGATACGCAGTATTTT. Translation: CATSGQGQFTDTQYF.

J is TRBJ1-6 and V is TRBV7-2; 7 bases are shared with TRBD1. V lost 8 bases, J lost 7 bases, and 8 bases stayed unmatched. The CDR3 consists of 14 residues. Germline loops: CDR1 SGHTA, CDR2 FQGNSA. CDR3 coding DNA: TGTGCCAGCCAGCTGGGACAGCACAATTCACCCCTCCACTTT. Translated, it gives CASQLGQHNSPLHF.

The chain links TRBV5-6 to TRBJ1-3, with 7 bases matching TRBD1. Germline values: CDR1 SGHDT, CDR2 YYEEEE. Losses at the gene ends were 4 bases for V and 2 bases for J; bases not matched to a gene: 6. The CDR3 is 15 residues long. The CDR3, as DNA: TGTGCCAGCAGCATTATACAGGGGACTGGAAACACCATATATTTT. It yields the protein CASSIIQGTGNTIYF.

V usage is TRBV6-2 or TRBV6-3 and J usage is TRBJ1-4, with 7 bases aligning to TRBD1. Germline CDR1 MNHEY, CDR2 SVGEGT. V lost 1 base and J lost 4; bases outside the gene matches: 6. The CDR3 runs to 16 residues. The CDR3 loop reads CASSYWTGGFNEKLFF. The CDR3 DNA sequence: TGTGCCAGCAGTTACTGGACAGGCGGTTTTAATGAAAAACTGTTTTTT.

V and J are TRBV11-3 and TRBJ1-6; 10 bases fit TRBD1. CDR1 is SGHNT, CDR2 YENEEA, per germline. CDR3 length equals 14 residues. Unmatched junction bases numbered 3, after V lost 6 bases and J lost 7 bases. The CDR3 spells CASRSGQGNSPLHF. The CDR3 DNA reads as TGTGCCAGCAGGTCGGGACAGGGGAATTCACCCCTCCACTTT. Full variable domain (rest looked up from reference TRBV11-3 and TRBJ1-6): EAGVVQSPRYKIIEKKQPVAFWCNPISGHNTLYWYLQNLGQGPELLIRYENEEAVDDSQLPKDRFSAERLKGVDSTLKIQPAELGDSAVYLCASRSGQGNSPLHFGNGTRLTVT.

This chain uses TRBV3-1 (or the pseudogene TRBV3-2) with TRBJ1-5, with unresolved D. CDR1 LGHDT and CDR2 YNNKEL come from the germline V gene (reference sequence). This CDR3 spans 14 amino acids. The V and J ends lost 4 bases and 4 bases respectively, with 11 bases between them. CDR3 residues: CASSPSAGNQPQHF. The CDR3 nucleotides are TGTGCCAGCAGCCCCTCAGCGGGAAATCAGCCCCAGCATTTT.

CDR3 DNA sequence: TGTGCCTGGAGTGTTCCGGGAAATTCACCCCTCCACTTT. Protein product: CAWSVPGNSPLHF. V gene TRBV30 combines with J gene TRBJ1-6; D is undetermined. Germline values: CDR1 GTSNPN, CDR2 SVGIG (reference sequence). This CDR3 comprises 13 residues. V lost 0 bases, J lost 7 bases, and 7 bases lay in between.

V is TRBV18 and J is TRBJ2-3; possibly TRBD2 for D (7 bases). The CDR3 has 15 residues. Trimming removed 1 base at V and 1 base at J, with 9 bases between. Germline values: CDR1 KGHSH, CDR2 LQKENI. CDR3 in amino acids: CASSPRGGGTDTQYF. CDR3 nucleotides: TGTGCCAGCTCACCACGGGGGGGCGGCACAGATACGCAGTATTTT. The variable domain in full, with the rest retrieved from reference TRBV18 and TRBJ2-3, is NAGVMQNPRHLVRRRGQEARLRCSPMKGHSHVYWYRQLPEEGLKFMVYLQKENIIDESGMPKERFSAEFPKEGPSILRIQQVVRGDSAAYFCASSPRGGGTDTQYFGPGTRLTVL.

This rearrangement joins TRBV27 to TRBJ2-6; D uncertain. V was cut by 5 bases and J by 0 bases, with 17 bases left in between. The CDR3 runs 18 residues. Germline V gene sequence: CDR1 MNHEY, CDR2 SMNVEV (reference sequence). The DNA for the CDR3 is TGTGCCAGCAGTATTAACAGCTTACCCAACTCTGGGGCCAACGTCCTGACTTTC. This sequence encodes CASSINSLPNSGANVLTF.

This clone was seen more than once but under ten times. The chain recombines TRBV11-3 with TRBJ1-1; possibly TRBD1 for D (5 bases). Germline V gene data show CDR1 as SGHNT and CDR2 as YENEEA. This CDR3 has 11 amino acids. V dropped 1 base and J dropped 8 bases, with 5 bases sitting between them. The CDR3 is CASSLGQEAFF. The CDR3 nucleotides are TGTGCCAGCAGCTTAGGACAGGAAGCTTTCTTT.

Here the CDR3 DNA reads TGTGCCAGCAGCCTGGGCCCCTACGGTACCGGGGAGCTGTTTTTT. Translation gives CASSLGPYGTGELFF. V and J are TRBV4-2 and TRBJ2-2; D gene unclear. CDR3 length: 15 amino acids. CDR1 LGHNA and CDR2 YNFKEQ come from the germline V gene. Trimming took off 4 bases at V and 5 bases at J, with 14 bases between the two ends.

This clone was found once. V is TRBV7-8 and J is TRBJ1-2, with unresolved D. Germline V CDR1 and CDR2: SGHVS, FQNEAQ. This CDR3 spans 15 amino acids. The V end was cut by 1 base, the J end by 0 bases, with 9 bases between. The CDR3 sequence: CASSLERQTNYGYTF. The DNA for the CDR3 is TGTGCCAGCAGCTTAGAGAGACAAACTAACTATGGCTACACCTTC.

V gene TRBV25-1 combines with J gene TRBJ2-1; D might be TRBD2 (6 bases). Germline-derived CDR1 and CDR2 are MGHDK and SYGVNS. The V end lost 3 bases, the J end lost 2 bases, and 14 bases lay between the germline ends. CDR3 length equals 16 residues. As DNA, the CDR3 is TGTGCCAGCAGTGACCCCGTGGCGGGGCCCTACAATGAGCAGTTCTTC. It specifies CASSDPVAGPYNEQFF.

V is TRBV24-1 and J is TRBJ2-5; 9 nucleotides align to TRBD2. V was clipped by 2 bases and J by 4 bases; unmatched bases: 7. The germline V gene has CDR1 KGHDR and CDR2 SFDVKD. This CDR3 region has 16 residues. CDR3 in amino acids: CATSDSGTSLGETQYF. The DNA of the CDR3 is TGTGCCACCAGTGATTCGGGGACTAGCTTGGGAGAGACCCAGTACTTC.

The chain uses TRBV3-1 (or the pseudogene TRBV3-2) and TRBJ1-6, with 7 bases identical to TRBD1. The CDR3 runs to 16 residues. The germline V gene has CDR1 LGHDT and CDR2 YNNKEL (reference sequence). The trim removed 3 bases at V and 8 bases at J, leaving 10 bases unmatched. The CDR3 DNA reads TGTGCCAGCAGCCAGCGAGGGGGCAAGTGGGATTCACCCCTCCACTTT. Translated: CASSQRGGKWDSPLHF.

This clone was seen a single time. V gene TRBV11-3 combines with J gene TRBJ2-1, with D possibly matching TRBD2 (6 bases). The V end was cut by 5 bases, the J end by 2 bases, with 22 bases between. CDR1 SGHNT and CDR2 YENEEA come from the germline V gene. The CDR3 is 18 residues long. CDR3 amino acids: CASSRVGTPDPTYNEQFF. The CDR3 DNA reads as TGTGCCAGCAGCCGCGTCGGGACTCCTGATCCTACCTACAATGAGCAGTTCTTC.

Only one count was recorded for this clone. The chain couples TRBV2 to TRBJ2-7; 13 bases are shared with TRBD2. The CDR3 totals 14 residues. V was pared by 8 bases and J by 7 bases, with 8 bases of the junction left unmatched. Germline lookup yields CDR1 SNHLY and CDR2 FYNNEI. This CDR3 reads CASQLAGGPGEQYF. CDR3 nucleotide sequence: TGTGCCAGCCAACTAGCGGGAGGGCCGGGGGAGCAGTACTTC.

The J gene is TRBJ1-1, the V gene TRBV29-1, with D possibly TRBD1 on 6 matching bases. Trimming cost V 6 bases and J 8 bases, with 19 bases left between them. This CDR3 region has 13 residues. In germline, CDR1 is SQVTM, CDR2 ANQGSEA. CDR3 nucleotides: TGCAGCGTCAAAACAGGGCCCGGGGTGGAAGCTTTCTTT. It specifies CSVKTGPGVEAFF. Full variable domain (rest looked up from reference TRBV29-1 and TRBJ1-1): SAVISQKPSRDICQRGTSLTIQCQVDSQVTMMFWYRQQPGQSLTLIATANQGSEATYESGFVIDKFPISRPNLTFSTLTVSNMSPEDSSIYLCSVKTGPGVEAFFGQGTRLTVV.

This chain links TRBV11-1 with TRBJ1-1; D is possibly TRBD1 (5 bases). The CDR3 has 14 residues. Germline V lookup: CDR1 SGHAT, CDR2 FQDESV (reference sequence). Trimming shortened V by 9 bases and J by 1 base, and 15 bases separated the two germline ends. CDR3 region: CASRRSRGNTEAFF. CDR3 bases: TGTGCCAGTAGACGAAGTAGGGGGAACACTGAAGCTTTCTTT.

The chain is built from TRBV19 and TRBJ1-1, with 7 bases matching TRBD1. CDR1 is LNHDA and CDR2 is SQIVND in the germline V gene (reference sequence). V gave up 10 bases and J gave up 6 bases; unmatched junction bases: 8. The CDR3 totals 12 residues. The CDR3 DNA sequence: TGTGCCACGACAGGGATGGTTCCTGAAGCTTTCTTT. Translation gives CATTGMVPEAFF.

This chain uses TRBV5-8 with TRBJ1-4; D is unresolved. Germline V gene sequence: CDR1 SGHTS, CDR2 YDEGEE. Trimming shortened V by 3 bases and J by 2 bases, and 14 bases separated the two germline ends. This CDR3 spans 16 amino acids. CDR3 amino acids: CASSSHQSWTNEKLFF. Written as DNA, the CDR3 is TGTGCCAGCAGCTCCCACCAGTCCTGGACTAATGAAAAACTGTTTTTT.

The rearrangement links TRBV7-2 to TRBJ2-2; 8 bases match TRBD2. V shed 6 bases, J shed 6 bases, and the junction held 9 bases outside the gene matches. The germline V gene has CDR1 SGHTA and CDR2 FQGNSA. The CDR3 has 15 residues. The CDR3 bases are TGTGCCAGCAGTCAGACTAGCGAGTACGCCGGGGAGCTGTTTTTT. It is translated as CASSQTSEYAGELFF.